This entry is about one TCR beta chain. Its antigen is not known. The V end lost 5 bases, the J end lost 1 base, and 12 bases lay between the germline ends. The germline CDR1 and CDR2 sequences are ENHRY and SYGVKD. This CDR3 comprises 15 residues. This sample was included in a study of cytomegalovirus exposure and HLA in healthy donors. The overall study: About four fifths of 398 genotyped donors fell in the Caucasian-associated ancestry cluster. General observations from the study: Later analysis suggested most CMV-associated TCR beta chains were HLA-restricted. Rarity marked most TCR sequences, yet some public TCRs occurred in many donors. Compared with the roughly 670-donor mean, an Asian-associated ancestry cluster reportedly had fewer N-insertions, according to a later analysis.

PCR amplification relied on 60 Vbeta primers (plus 13 Jbeta primers). This table comes from immunoSEQ multiplex PCR, and its TCRdb copy is limited to in-frame clones, with some not included. The data contain approximately 160,000 clones, more than 80% of them singletons. This TCR derives from a man aged 18 to 29 in good health and CMV-seronegative. This chain links TRBV10-3 with TRBJ1-3; tentatively, D is TRBD1 (5 bases). Source material: PBMCs. The CDR3 loop is CAISLGPGSGNTIYF. The CDR3 DNA is TGTGCCATCAGTTTAGGACCAGGGTCTGGAAACACCATATATTTT.